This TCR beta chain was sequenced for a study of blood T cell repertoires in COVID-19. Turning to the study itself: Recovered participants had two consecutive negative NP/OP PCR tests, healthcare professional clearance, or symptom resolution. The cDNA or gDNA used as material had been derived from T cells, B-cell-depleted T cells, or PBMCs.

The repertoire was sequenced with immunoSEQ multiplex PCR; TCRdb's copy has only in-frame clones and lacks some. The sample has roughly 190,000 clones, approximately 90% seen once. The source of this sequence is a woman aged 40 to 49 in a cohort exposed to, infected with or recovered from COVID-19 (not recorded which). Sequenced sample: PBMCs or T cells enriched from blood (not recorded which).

The CDR3 is CASRGNRVDEQFF. The CDR3 coding sequence is TGTGCCAGCAGGGGAAACAGGGTGGATGAGCAGTTCTTC. This chain joins TRBV6-4 and TRBJ2-1; TRBD1 is a possible D gene (6 bases). V was cut by 6 bases and J by 8 bases, with 14 bases left in between. Germline CDR1 reads MRHNA; CDR2 reads SNTAGT. The CDR3 contains 13 residues.